Each of the 28 T cell receptor beta chains below was sequenced from the same sample in a study of beta chain features in type 1 diabetes. These receptors' targets are unknown. Study-level results: For Type 1 diabetes patients, all four CD4+ subsets carried TCRB CDR3s that were moderately but significantly shorter.

All of the isolated RNA was reverse transcribed, so expressed TCRB transcripts were sequenced. Here immunoSEQ multiplex PCR was the method, and the copy in TCRdb shows in-frame clones only, minus some. This sample has 200,000 to 250,000 clones, with 16% found just once. Sequenced: naive CD4+ T cells from blood. These receptor sequences come from a man aged 30 to 45 with type 1 diabetes.

In this sample, this clone turned up a few times. The chain uses TRBV5-1 and TRBJ2-1; no definite D call. The CDR3 is 17 residues long. Trimming removed 4 bases at V and 5 bases at J, with 22 bases between. Per the germline V gene, CDR1 is SGHRS and CDR2 is YFSETQ. The CDR3 coding sequence is TGCGCCAGCAGCAACCAACTTACAGACCCAGATGACAATGAGCAGTTCTTC. It yields the protein CASSNQLTDPDDNEQFF.

V and J are TRBV5-6 and TRBJ1-1; D perhaps matches TRBD1 (5 bases). This CDR3 is built from 15 residues. The V gene's germline CDR1 is SGHDT and CDR2 YYEEEE. Trimming took off 1 base at V and 1 base at J, with 11 bases between the two ends. In DNA, the CDR3 is TGTGCCAGCAGCTTGTTCGCAGGGACGAACACTGAAGCTTTCTTT. The encoded protein is CASSLFAGTNTEAFF.

This clone was seen a handful of times. This sequence joins TRBV29-1 and TRBJ1-4; a possible D gene is TRBD1 (6 bases). Trimming shortened V by 4 bases and J by 8 bases, and 17 bases separated the two germline ends. This CDR3 region has 14 residues. Per the germline V gene, CDR1 is SQVTM and CDR2 is ANQGSEA. DNA of the CDR3: TGCAGCGTTGGGGGGCAGATATATGGGGAAAAACTGTTTTTT. Its protein is CSVGGQIYGEKLFF.

The V call is TRBV28, the J call TRBJ2-3; no firm D call. Per germline, CDR1 MDHEN and CDR2 SYDVKM. The V end lost 7 bases, the J end lost 3 bases, and 14 bases lay between the germline ends. The CDR3 spans 14 residues. CDR3 DNA: TGTGCCAGCAACGCCAATAGGCAGACAGATACGCAGTATTTT. Translating gives CASNANRQTDTQYF.

This clone appeared a few times. The same CDR3 is also encoded by other DNA sequences in this sample. V and J are TRBV10-3 and TRBJ2-1; 8 positions agree with TRBD2. Trimming removed 2 bases from V and 4 bases from J; junction bases left unmatched: 1. Germline V lookup: CDR1 ENHRY, CDR2 SYGVKD. The CDR3 covers 14 residues. In DNA, the CDR3 is TGTGCCATCAGTGAGACTAGCGGATACAATGAGCAGTTCTTC. This translates into CAISETSGYNEQFF.

This clone has a handful of counts. This chain uses TRBV7-2 with TRBJ2-1; D unresolved. The CDR3 is 12 residues long. Trimming stripped 5 bases from V and 3 bases from J, with 5 bases between. Germline assignment: CDR1 SGHTA and CDR2 FQGNSA. The CDR3 DNA follows: TGTGCCAGCAGCCACGGCTACAATGAGCAGTTCTTC. As protein: CASSHGYNEQFF.

The CDR3 sequence: CSVASPGQRAYEQYF. The CDR3 nucleotides are TGCAGCGTTGCGTCACCGGGACAACGGGCCTACGAGCAGTACTTC. The rearrangement uses TRBV29-1 and TRBJ2-7, with D maybe TRBD1 (6 bases). The CDR3 contains 15 residues. CDR1 and CDR2 from the germline V gene are SQVTM and ANQGSEA. Trimming pared 4 bases from V and 2 bases from J, leaving 18 bases between.

This chain joins TRBV30 and TRBJ1-4; D remains unclear. Germline V gene sequence: CDR1 GTSNPN, CDR2 SVGIG (reference sequence). The CDR3 sequence is 13 residues long. V was shortened by 2 bases and J by 5 bases, with 9 bases between the two germline ends. This CDR3 is CAWSSALNEKLFF. In nucleotides, the CDR3 is TGTGCCTGGAGTTCAGCCCTAAATGAAAAACTGTTTTTT.

The chain joins TRBV5-6 to TRBJ1-5, with no clear D. Between the trimmed V and J ends, which lost 4 bases and 8 bases, there was a span of 16 bases. Germline V gives CDR1 SGHDT, CDR2 YYEEEE. There are 14 residues in the CDR3. The CDR3 region is CASSITGNVEPQHF. The CDR3 nucleotides read TGTGCCAGCAGCATAACGGGGAACGTCGAGCCCCAGCATTTT.

This clone showed up just a few times. The chain recombines TRBV25-1 with TRBJ1-2; no clear D gene. The germline V and J ends were trimmed by 6 bases and 4 bases, with 12 bases remaining between them. Per germline, CDR1 MGHDK and CDR2 SYGVNS. This CDR3 contains 13 residues. DNA for the CDR3: TGTGCCAGCAGCTTCGGGCCATTCTATGGCTACACCTTC. Its protein product is CASSFGPFYGYTF.

The chain has TRBV27 and TRBJ2-1; tentatively, D is TRBD1 or TRBD2 (5 bases each). The V gene's germline CDR1 is MNHEY and CDR2 SMNVEV (reference sequence). Trimming removed 7 bases at V and 4 bases at J, with 11 bases between. The length of the CDR3 is 13 residues. This CDR3 reads CASKEDTYNEQFF. CDR3 in DNA: TGTGCCAGCAAGGAGGACACTTACAATGAGCAGTTCTTC.

The chain recombines TRBV29-1 with TRBJ2-5; D perhaps matches TRBD1 (6 bases). Germline-derived CDR1 and CDR2 are SQVTM and ANQGSEA. The CDR3 sequence is 12 residues long. V lost 7 bases and J lost 5, with 14 bases in between. The CDR3 loop reads CSGLSGEETQYF. The CDR3 DNA is TGCAGCGGCCTGTCAGGGGAGGAGACCCAGTACTTC.

The chain joins TRBV9 to TRBJ2-1, with D perhaps matching TRBD2 (5 bases). This CDR3 has 14 residues. CDR1 is SGDLS and CDR2 is YYNGEE in the germline V gene. The V gene lost 4 bases and the J gene lost 7 bases, with 15 bases spanning the gap. CDR3: CASSLGSPGNEQFF. CDR3 DNA: TGTGCCAGCAGCCTTGGTAGTCCGGGGAATGAGCAGTTCTTC. Full variable domain (outside the CDR3, taken from reference TRBV9 and TRBJ2-1): DSGVTQTPKHLITATGQRVTLRCSPRSGDLSVYWYQQSLDQGLQFLIQYYNGEERAKGNILERFSAQQFPDLHSELNLSSLELGDSALYFCASSLGSPGNEQFFGPGTRLTVL.

The chain is built from TRBV2 and TRBJ1-2; the match to TRBD1 covers 10 bases. The germline V gene has CDR1 SNHLY and CDR2 FYNNEI. The CDR3 extends over 14 amino acids. J was trimmed by 4 bases and V by 6 bases; bases with no gene match: 5. The CDR3 sequence is CASSRDRGTYGYTF. The CDR3 DNA follows: TGTGCCAGCAGCCGGGACAGGGGAACCTATGGCTACACCTTC.

This sequence joins TRBV6-6 and TRBJ2-5, with no clear D. Germline CDR1 and CDR2: MNHNY and SVGAGI (reference sequence). The CDR3 loop spans 11 amino acids. The V gene lost 1 base and the J gene lost 5 bases, with 2 bases spanning the gap. CDR3 in DNA: TGTGCCAGCAGTTACTTGGAGACCCAGTACTTC. Its translation: CASSYLETQYF.

This clone was seen a few times. The chain is built from TRBV5-4 and TRBJ2-5; 10 bases fit TRBD2. CDR3 length: 17 residues. The V segment lost 0 bases and the J segment 3 bases; nucleotides outside the gene matches: 8. Looked up from germline, CDR1 is SGHNT and CDR2 is YYREEE (reference sequence). The CDR3 loop reads CASSLVLSSGSEETQYF. CDR3 DNA sequence: TGTGCCAGCAGCTTGGTTCTGTCTAGCGGGAGCGAAGAGACCCAGTACTTC.

In this sample, this clone turned up a few times. The chain carries TRBV9 and TRBJ2-3; D might be TRBD2 (6 bases). Trimming took off 0 bases at V and 4 bases at J, with 15 bases between the two ends. This CDR3 has 16 amino acids. The V gene's germline CDR1 is SGDLS and CDR2 YYNGEE. CDR3 coding DNA: TGTGCCAGCAGCGTAGGCGGGCGGGGCCGAGCAGATACGCAGTATTTT. Residues: CASSVGGRGRADTQYF.

This chain uses TRBV30 with TRBJ1-4; D uncertain. This CDR3 has 13 residues. The V end lost 4 bases, the J end lost 0 bases, and 6 bases lay between the germline ends. The germline gives CDR1 GTSNPN, CDR2 SVGIG (reference sequence). CDR3 protein: CAWTYTTNEKLFF. The CDR3 nucleotides read TGTGCCTGGACTTACACAACTAATGAAAAACTGTTTTTT.

This clone appeared a few times. This chain uses TRBV5-4 with TRBJ2-1, with 11 bases that match TRBD2. Germline CDR1 is SGHNT and CDR2 is YYREEE (reference sequence). The CDR3 sequence is 15 residues long. The V segment lost 4 bases and the J segment 6 bases; nucleotides outside the gene matches: 6. The CDR3 bases are TGTGCCAGCAGCGGGGGACTAGCGGCAGTCAATGAGCAGTTCTTC. Its protein product is CASSGGLAAVNEQFF.

The chain is built from TRBV7-2 and TRBJ2-7; D not resolved. Trimming stripped 5 bases from V and 0 bases from J, with 11 bases between. Germline CDR1 reads SGHTA; CDR2 reads FQGNSA. This CDR3 region has 14 residues. The CDR3 nucleotides read TGTGCCAGCAGCCTAAACCTTGTCTCCTACGAGCAGTACTTC. It translates to CASSLNLVSYEQYF.

The chain is built from TRBV27 and TRBJ2-2; 9 nucleotides line up with TRBD2. The V segment lost 4 bases and the J segment 0 bases; nucleotides outside the gene matches: 6. Germline V gene sequence: CDR1 MNHEY, CDR2 SMNVEV (reference sequence). This CDR3 comprises 17 residues. CDR3 bases: TGTGCCAGCAGTTCCGGGGTAGCGGGAGCGAACACCGGGGAGCTGTTTTTT. Translating it yields CASSSGVAGANTGELFF.

The J gene is TRBJ2-7, the V gene TRBV30; D unclear. Trimming took off 1 base at V and 4 bases at J, with 11 bases between the two ends. CDR3 size: 13 residues. Germline V gene lookup returns CDR1 GTSNPN and CDR2 SVGIG (reference sequence). This chain's CDR3 is CAWSGASDYEQYF. The CDR3 DNA is TGTGCCTGGAGTGGTGCCTCTGATTACGAGCAGTACTTC.

This clone was seen more than once but under ten times. This chain's CDR3 is CASSPSGGRVDTQYF. CDR3 bases: TGTGCCAGCAGCCCTAGCGGGGGGAGGGTAGATACGCAGTATTTT. The chain links TRBV5-4 to TRBJ2-3, with 11 positions matching TRBD2. This CDR3 is 15 amino acids long. The germline gives CDR1 SGHNT, CDR2 YYREEE (reference sequence). The trim removed 4 bases at V and 5 bases at J, leaving 6 bases unmatched.

The chain couples TRBV5-1 to TRBJ2-7, with 9 bases matching TRBD1. CDR1 and CDR2 (germline): SGHRS, YFSETQ. Trimming at V came to 0 bases and at J to 3 bases, leaving 4 bases not matched to a gene. The CDR3 has 15 amino acids. The CDR3 loop is CASSLEGQGFYEQYF. The CDR3 nucleotides read TGCGCCAGCAGCTTGGAGGGACAGGGATTCTACGAGCAGTACTTC.

In this sample, this clone turned up a few times. The chain joins TRBV4-1 to TRBJ1-2, with D possibly matching TRBD1 (6 bases). Germline V gene lookup returns CDR1 MGHRA and CDR2 YSYEKL. This CDR3 is built from 15 residues. With 3 bases removed from V and 3 bases from J, the gap between germline ends came to 14 bases. The CDR3 reads CASSQGPGQYYGYTF. The CDR3 DNA reads as TGCGCCAGCAGCCAGGGGCCGGGACAATACTATGGCTACACCTTC.

This clone was seen a few times. The chain links TRBV9 to TRBJ2-7; 11 nucleotides align to TRBD2. This CDR3 has 17 amino acids. CDR1 is SGDLS, CDR2 YYNGEE, per germline. The ends lost 4 bases at V and 3 bases at J; junction bases unmatched: 12. The CDR3 sequence: CASSRGTSGRLGYEQYF. CDR3 DNA: TGTGCCAGCAGCAGAGGGACTAGCGGACGACTGGGCTACGAGCAGTACTTC.

CDR3 protein: CASSLVLGPWEETQYF. DNA of the CDR3: TGTGCCAGCAGCTTAGTATTGGGTCCCTGGGAAGAGACCCAGTACTTC. The genes are TRBV11-2 and TRBJ2-5; no reliable D call. The CDR3 contains 16 residues. Trimming removed 1 base from V and 3 bases from J, with 15 bases in between. Germline lookup yields CDR1 SGHAT and CDR2 FQNNGV.

The gene calls are TRBV30 and TRBJ2-7; 7 bases fit TRBD1. Per germline, CDR1 GTSNPN and CDR2 SVGIG (reference sequence). V was pared by 1 base and J by 3 bases, with 6 bases of the junction left unmatched. The CDR3 length is 14 residues. CDR3 sequence: CAWSAPGQSYEQYF. Here the CDR3 DNA reads TGTGCCTGGAGTGCCCCGGGACAGAGCTACGAGCAGTACTTC.